This T cell receptor (beta chain) came from a study of T cell responses to AZD1222 COVID-19 vaccine (dated by TCRdb to 2020 to 2022). With respect to the entire study: A total of 233 trial participants underwent TCR sequencing, of whom roughly 210 had received two doses of AZD1222 and around 25 had received two doses of the MenACWY control vaccine. Trial participants were enrolled by age into 18-55, 56-69 and 70-plus year subgroups, with roughly 160, 29 and 62 TCR-sequenced participants respectively. The research as a whole found: The whole spike protein was spanned by vaccine-associated CD4 TCRs, and dominant responses were seen in regions 160-218 and 743-854. Conclusions about previously exposed vaccinees are limited because only 6 or 7 AZD1222 recipients were SARS-CoV-2 seropositive at baseline. Reportedly, almost half of the unique spike-specific TCRs recognized epitopes lying outside the regions that are mutated in the B.1.351 and B.1.1.7 variants. Participants were mostly white British and included more females than males, and it was suggested by the authors that clonal diversity may have been underestimated. Spike-specific TCR breadth and depth rose significantly after two AZD1222 doses compared with day 0 and with MenACWY recipients. In the small 56-69-year group, the increase in depth fell short of significance, most likely because of low power. Because no samples from the day 14 peak response were available, repertoires could be characterized only after the peak T cell response.

The CDR3 regions of human TCRbeta chains were analyzed by immunosequencing. On the study's bioinformatics: TCRs in the repertoires were compared against a reference library of SARS-CoV-2-specific TCRs that had been generated with the MIRA antigen-specificity platform. Breadth was defined as the fraction of unique TCRs that were SARS-CoV-2-associated, and depth was defined as the fraction of total T cells that were SARS-CoV-2-associated. Using the MIRA data, every spike-specific TCR was mapped to the spike region that the TCR reacted to and assigned to either a CD4 or a CD8 class. Log10-transformed breadth and depth values were compared by one-way ANOVA with Sidak's multiple comparisons tests. Here the immuneACCESS table is served through TCRdb, limited to in-frame sequences with V and J called. Missing clones are a known gap in these copies; in checked studies unresolved V genes cover under half, and the rest lacks a known reason. V, J and clone size derive from that table, while D and trimming were established from the DNA sequence. Within this sample are under 200,000 clones, with 88% of them counted one time only. 26% of the sample is held by the ten biggest clonotypes.

This clone has just a few counts. It lacks a known antigen. The sample holds no much larger clone one base away, and base qualities are not on file. According to the study, the label for this sample's time point signals: about 28 days (+/-7) after the second vaccine dose. AZD1222 recipients with second doses at about 4 weeks or about 12 weeks were pooled, because spike-specific TCR depth and breadth did not differ between schedules. The vaccinee samples were drawn from two UK trials, COV001 and COV002, one of which was a single-blind randomized controlled phase 2/3 trial testing AZD1222 (ChAdOx1 nCoV-19) in healthy adults. For TCRbeta chain sequencing, PBMC samples were collected from trial participants at day 0 and at day 28 after the second dose. The receptor was derived from an adult who received the AZD1222 COVID-19 vaccine. Sequencing was performed on peripheral blood, taken 28 days after the second AZD1222 dose.

Here is the DNA: TGTGCCAGCAGCCTCAGGGGGACAGGGGGCTATTACGAGCAGTACTTC. This encodes CASSLRGTGGYYEQYF. The chain joins TRBV7-9 to TRBJ2-7, and 12 bases in between align with TRBD1. In the germline V gene (reference sequence), CDR1 corresponds to SEHNR and CDR2 to FQNEAQ. After removal of 5 bases from V and 4 bases from J, the junction retains 9 bases not matched to a gene. From the cysteine up to the phenylalanine, the CDR3 has a length of 16 residues. Only the CDR3 portion is preserved as DNA: 48 bases, with reading frame beginning at the first base. Outside the CDR3, residues come from the reference TRBV7-9 and TRBJ2-7 proteins, so the full variable domain is: DTGVSQNPRHKITKRGQNVTFRCDPISEHNRLYWYRQTLGQGPEFLTYFQNEAQLEKSRLLSDRFSAERPKGSFSTLEIQRTEQGDSAMYLCASSLRGTGGYYEQYFGPGTRLTVT.